These T cell receptor beta chains were read from a single sample in a study of cytomegalovirus exposure and HLA in healthy donors. The protocol was immunoSEQ multiplex PCR, while the TCRdb copy is restricted to in-frame clones and leaves out a portion. The table has more than 200,000 clones, roughly nine tenths seen once. Sequenced: PBMCs. Source of these receptors: a man between 18 and 29 years old in good health and CMV-seropositive. CDR3s include the opening cysteine and the closing phenylalanine or tryptophan. D genes are given only for firm matches. Size tells how often a clone was seen (once, few, many) or the class of an expanded clone, and some rows leave it out.

d_call	clone_size	v_call	j_call	cdr3_nt	cdr3_aa
TRBD2	-	TRBV5-1	TRBJ2-5	TGCGCCAGCAGCGAGGGACTAGTTGGCAAGGGCCAGTACTTC	CASSEGLVGKGQYF
-	-	TRBV6-5	TRBJ1-1	TGTGCCAGCTCAAGACCCAACTCCGGGAACACTGAAGCTTTCTTT	CASSRPNSGNTEAFF
-	-	TRBV13	TRBJ2-5	TGTGCCAGCAGCTTAGGCTCTGGGGTGGAGACCCAGTACTTC	CASSLGSGVETQYF
TRBD1	-	TRBV7-2	TRBJ2-7	TGTGCCAGCAGCGCCCGGGACAGGGGGCCCGAGCAGTACTTC	CASSARDRGPEQYF
-	-	TRBV25-1	TRBJ2-5	TGTGCCAGCAGTGACACGTCGGTAGGAGAGACCCAGTACTTC	CASSDTSVGETQYF
TRBD1	few	TRBV6-6	TRBJ1-5	TGTGCCAGCAAGGGGGCGCAAACTCCAAATCAGCCCCAGCATTTT	CASKGAQTPNQPQHF
-	-	TRBV9	TRBJ1-2	TGTGCCAGCAGCAGATTAGACCTGGACTATGGCTACACCTTC	CASSRLDLDYGYTF
TRBD2	-	TRBV11-2	TRBJ2-7	TGTGCCAGCAGCCGACTAGCGGGAGGGACCTACGAGCAGTACTTC	CASSRLAGGTYEQYF
TRBD1	-	TRBV5-1	TRBJ1-1	TGCGCCAGCAGCTTAACCGGACAGGGTAGGACTGAAGCTTTCTTT	CASSLTGQGRTEAFF
-	once	TRBV30	TRBJ2-4	TGTGCCTGGAGTGTAGGGTACATTCAGTACTTC	CAWSVGYIQYF
TRBD2	many	TRBV29-1	TRBJ2-1	TGCAGCGTTGGAGCGGGAGAGTGGAGTGAGCAGTTCTTC	CSVGAGEWSEQFF
-	-	TRBV6-5	TRBJ2-3	TGTGCCAGCAGTTACGGGGCTACGAATACGCAGTATTTT	CASSYGATNTQYF
-	-	TRBV5-1	TRBJ2-3	TGCGCCAGCAGCTTGGGACGCTTGGGGGATACGCAGTATTTT	CASSLGRLGDTQYF
TRBD2	-	TRBV5-4	TRBJ2-3	TGTGTCACGAGCGGGATTAGCACAGATACGCAGTATTTT	CVTSGISTDTQYF
TRBD1	-	TRBV18	TRBJ1-5	TGTGCCAGCTCACCAGACAGGGTTTATCAGCCCCAGCATTTT	CASSPDRVYQPQHF
-	-	TRBV6-1	TRBJ2-6	TGTGCCAGCAGCGAGACAGATTCTGGGGCCAACGTCCTGACTTTC	CASSETDSGANVLTF
-	once	TRBV27	TRBJ2-2	TGTGCCAGCAGTTTCGTCCTACCAACTTTGAACACCGGGGAGCTGTTTTTT	CASSFVLPTLNTGELFF
-	-	TRBV27	TRBJ1-1	TGTGCCAGCAGTTTACTACAGGGATCGGGGAACACTGAAGCTTTCTTT	CASSLLQGSGNTEAFF
TRBD1	-	TRBV19	TRBJ1-5	TGTGCCAGTAGTATAACGGACAGGGAGTATCAGCCCCAGCATTTT	CASSITDREYQPQHF
-	-	TRBV10-3	TRBJ1-1	TGTGCCATCAGTGAGTCCGTTATGGGGGGCACTGAAGCTTTCTTT	CAISESVMGGTEAFF
-	-	TRBV6-1	TRBJ1-2	TGTGCCAGCAGTGAAACCTATAACTATGGCTACACCTTC	CASSETYNYGYTF
-	-	TRBV4-3	TRBJ2-5	TGCGCCAGCAGCCGTGGGATAGGGTTCCAAGAGACCCAGTACTTC	CASSRGIGFQETQYF
TRBD1	once	TRBV28	TRBJ2-1	TGTGCCAGCAGCTACAGGGGGGTGACGGGGAATGAGCAGTTCTTC	CASSYRGVTGNEQFF
-	-	TRBV7-6	TRBJ2-2	TGTGCCAGCAGCCCGAGAGGGGGTTTAAACACCGGGGAGCTGTTTTTT	CASSPRGGLNTGELFF
TRBD1	-	TRBV10-3	TRBJ1-1	TGTGCCATCAGTGCTCTGACAGGGAGGACTGAAGCTTTCTTT	CAISALTGRTEAFF
TRBD2	-	TRBV5-1	TRBJ2-7	TGCGCCAGCAGCTTAGAAAGGAGCGGGAGGAAGGGCGAGCAGTACTTC	CASSLERSGRKGEQYF
-	-	TRBV27	TRBJ1-5	TGTGCCAGCAGTTTATCGTGGACGGCTTATAGCAATCAGCCCCAGCATTTT	CASSLSWTAYSNQPQHF
-	-	TRBV27	TRBJ1-5	TGTGCCAGCAGTTCGGGGTCCGGCAATCAGCCCCAGCATTTT	CASSSGSGNQPQHF
TRBD2	-	TRBV5-6	TRBJ2-1	TGTGCCAGCGACCTGAGCGGGAGGGCTTACAATGAGCAGTTCTTC	CASDLSGRAYNEQFF
TRBD1	-	TRBV2	TRBJ1-4	TGTGCCAGCGGGAGGACAGGGAAGAATGAAAAACTGTTTTTT	CASGRTGKNEKLFF
TRBD2	-	TRBV5-4	TRBJ2-2	TGTGCCAGCAGCAGGACTAGCGGGAACACCGGGGAGCTGTTTTTT	CASSRTSGNTGELFF
-	few	TRBV19	TRBJ2-1	TGTGCCAGTAGTATACGGGGCAATGAGCAGTTCTTC	CASSIRGNEQFF
TRBD2	-	TRBV4-1	TRBJ2-7	TGCGCCAGCAGCCAATGGACTAGCGACGAGCAGTACTTC	CASSQWTSDEQYF
-	-	TRBV27	TRBJ2-2	TGTGCCAGCAGTTTAGGGGGGCAGGTCACCGGGGAGCTGTTTTTT	CASSLGGQVTGELFF
TRBD2	-	TRBV28	TRBJ2-1	TGTGCCAGCAATTTAGGGACTAGCAACAGGAATGAGCAGTTCTTC	CASNLGTSNRNEQFF
TRBD1	-	TRBV2	TRBJ1-3	TGTGCCAGCAGTAATGGACAGGTTGCCCGCTCTGGAAACACCATATATTTT	CASSNGQVARSGNTIYF
-	-	TRBV27	TRBJ2-1	TGTGCCAGCAGTCTAAGCTCCTACAATGAGCAGTTCTTC	CASSLSSYNEQFF
TRBD1	-	TRBV10-3	TRBJ2-3	TGTGCCATCAGTCCCCCGGGACAGGGAACAGATACGCAGTATTTT	CAISPPGQGTDTQYF
-	-	TRBV5-4	TRBJ1-1	TGTGCCAGCAGCTTGGTAGGAGCAGGTCTGCCAATGAACACTGAAGCTTTCTTT	CASSLVGAGLPMNTEAFF
-	-	TRBV6-5	TRBJ1-1	TGTGCCAGCAGTTATCGGGGGGGTGAAGCTTTCTTT	CASSYRGGEAFF
-	-	TRBV27	TRBJ1-5	TGTGCCAGCAGTCCTAATTTGATCCAGCCCCAGCATTTT	CASSPNLIQPQHF
-	-	TRBV11-3	TRBJ2-6	TGTGCCAGCAGCCGCGGGAATGCCGGGGCCAACGTCCTGACTTTC	CASSRGNAGANVLTF
-	-	TRBV6-5	TRBJ2-7	TGTGCCAGCAGTTACGACCCACAGTCCCTATACGAGCAGTACTTC	CASSYDPQSLYEQYF
-	-	TRBV29-1	TRBJ1-3	TGCGGAGGCTTAACCTCTGGAAACACCATATATTTT	CGGLTSGNTIYF
-	-	TRBV4-3	TRBJ1-5	TGCGCCAGCAGCCAAAGTGACAGAACACCTATACAGCCCCAGCATTTT	CASSQSDRTPIQPQHF
TRBD1	few	TRBV2	TRBJ1-1	TGTGCCAGCAGAATCGGGACAGGGCTTTCTGAAGCTTTCTTT	CASRIGTGLSEAFF
TRBD1	few	TRBV15	TRBJ1-2	TGTGCCACCAGCAGAGATGGACAGGGCTCTGGCTACACCTTC	CATSRDGQGSGYTF
TRBD1	-	TRBV6-6	TRBJ2-3	TGTGCCAGCAGACGAGGGACAGGGAGTCTCGATACGCAGTATTTT	CASRRGTGSLDTQYF
-	-	TRBV9	TRBJ1-3	TGTGCCAGCAGCGTAGACCCGGGACGGATCTCTGGAAACACCATATATTTT	CASSVDPGRISGNTIYF
TRBD2	-	TRBV6-5	TRBJ2-2	TGTGCCAGCACCAAAAGCGGGAGGGACGGGGAGCTGTTTTTT	CASTKSGRDGELFF
TRBD1	-	TRBV30	TRBJ1-3	TGTGCCTGGAGAACTCAGGGGGGAAAAGGAAACACCATATATTTT	CAWRTQGGKGNTIYF
TRBD2	-	TRBV30	TRBJ2-7	TGTGCCTGGAGATCGGGGGGACCCTCCTACGAGCAGTACTTC	CAWRSGGPSYEQYF
-	-	TRBV19	TRBJ2-7	TGTGCCAGTAGCCGGGACACCTACGAGCAGTACTTC	CASSRDTYEQYF
-	-	TRBV5-6	TRBJ1-2	TGTGCCAGCAGCTTGGGTAGCTACTATGGCTACACCTTC	CASSLGSYYGYTF
-	once	TRBV7-2	TRBJ1-5	TGTGCCAGCAGCTCCCTAGTGGGGGTGCGCAATCAGCCCCAGCATTTT	CASSSLVGVRNQPQHF
-	-	TRBV7-9	TRBJ2-7	TGTGCCAGCAGCCACCCCCCGGGCGGCAGCAGCTCCTACGAGCAGTACTTC	CASSHPPGGSSSYEQYF
-	-	TRBV11-2	TRBJ2-7	TGTGCCAGCAGACACCTTCGACATTCTACCTACGAGCAGTACTTC	CASRHLRHSTYEQYF
-	-	TRBV13	TRBJ2-6	TGTGCCAGCAGCCTCAGGGGATATGGGGCCAACGTCCTGACTTTC	CASSLRGYGANVLTF
-	-	TRBV7-8	TRBJ1-5	TGTGCCAGCAGCCAGAGAGACGGTAGCAATCAGCCCCAGCATTTT	CASSQRDGSNQPQHF
-	-	TRBV25-1	TRBJ1-1	TGTGCCAGCACCTCGGGACCAGGGAACACTGAAGCTTTCTTT	CASTSGPGNTEAFF